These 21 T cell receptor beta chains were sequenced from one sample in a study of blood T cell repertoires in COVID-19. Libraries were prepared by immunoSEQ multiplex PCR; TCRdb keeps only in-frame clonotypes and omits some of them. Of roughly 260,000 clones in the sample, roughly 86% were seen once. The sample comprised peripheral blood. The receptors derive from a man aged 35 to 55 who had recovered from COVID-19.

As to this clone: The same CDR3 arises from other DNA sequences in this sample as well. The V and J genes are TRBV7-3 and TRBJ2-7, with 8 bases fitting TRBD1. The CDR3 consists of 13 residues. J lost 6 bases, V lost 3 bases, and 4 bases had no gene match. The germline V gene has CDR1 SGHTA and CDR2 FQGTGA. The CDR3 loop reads CASSLITGGEQYF. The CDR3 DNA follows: TGTGCCAGCAGCTTGATCACAGGGGGCGAGCAGTACTTC.

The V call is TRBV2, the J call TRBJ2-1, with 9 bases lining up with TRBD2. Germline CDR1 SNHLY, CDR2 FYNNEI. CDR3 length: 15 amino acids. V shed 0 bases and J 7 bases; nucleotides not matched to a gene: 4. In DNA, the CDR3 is TGTGCCAGCAGTGAAGCTAGCGGGAGAAGTAATGAGCAGTTCTTC. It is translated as CASSEASGRSNEQFF.

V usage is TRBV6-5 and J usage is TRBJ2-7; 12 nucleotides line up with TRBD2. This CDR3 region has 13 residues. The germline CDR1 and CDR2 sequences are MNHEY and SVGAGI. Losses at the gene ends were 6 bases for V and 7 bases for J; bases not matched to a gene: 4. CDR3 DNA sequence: TGTGCCAGCAGCACTAGCGGGAGGTCAGAGCAGTACTTC. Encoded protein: CASSTSGRSEQYF.

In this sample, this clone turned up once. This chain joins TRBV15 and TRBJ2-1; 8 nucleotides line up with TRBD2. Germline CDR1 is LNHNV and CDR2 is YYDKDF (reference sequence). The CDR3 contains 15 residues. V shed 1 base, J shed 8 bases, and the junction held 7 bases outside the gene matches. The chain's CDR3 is CATSRGGAGDHEQFF. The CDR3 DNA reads TGTGCCACCAGCAGAGGTGGAGCGGGAGACCATGAGCAGTTCTTC.

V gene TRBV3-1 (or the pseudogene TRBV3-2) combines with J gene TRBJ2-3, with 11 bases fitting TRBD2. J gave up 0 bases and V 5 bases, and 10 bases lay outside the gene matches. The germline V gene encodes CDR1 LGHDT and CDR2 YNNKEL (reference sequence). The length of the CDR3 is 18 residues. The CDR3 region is CASSYRRLAGISTDTQYF. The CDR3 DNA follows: TGTGCCAGCAGCTACCGCCGACTAGCGGGGATTAGCACAGATACGCAGTATTTT.

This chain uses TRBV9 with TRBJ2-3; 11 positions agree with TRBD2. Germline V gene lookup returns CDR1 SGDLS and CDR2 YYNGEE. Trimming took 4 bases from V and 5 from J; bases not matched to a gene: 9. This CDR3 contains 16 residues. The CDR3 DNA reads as TGTGCCAGCAGCCCTTATAGCGGGGGGGCGGTAGATACGCAGTATTTT. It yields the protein CASSPYSGGAVDTQYF.

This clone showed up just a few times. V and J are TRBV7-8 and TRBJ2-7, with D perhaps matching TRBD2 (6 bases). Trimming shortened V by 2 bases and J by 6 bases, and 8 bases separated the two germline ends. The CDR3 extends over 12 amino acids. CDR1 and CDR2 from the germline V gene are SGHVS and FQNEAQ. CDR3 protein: CASSLPGSEQYF. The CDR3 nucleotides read TGTGCCAGCAGCTTACCCGGGAGCGAGCAGTACTTC.

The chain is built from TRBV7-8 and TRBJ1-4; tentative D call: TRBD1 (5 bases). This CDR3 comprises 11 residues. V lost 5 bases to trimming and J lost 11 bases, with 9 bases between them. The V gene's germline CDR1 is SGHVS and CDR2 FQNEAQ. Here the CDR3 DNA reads TGTGCCAGCAGCCTCGGGGGGAAACTGTTTTTT. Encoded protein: CASSLGGKLFF. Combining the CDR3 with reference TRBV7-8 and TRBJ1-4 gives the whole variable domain GAGVSQSPRYKVAKRGQDVALRCDPISGHVSLFWYQQALGQGPEFLTYFQNEAQLDKSGLPSDRFFAERPEGSVSTLKIQRTQQEDSAVYLCASSLGGKLFFGSGTQLSVL.

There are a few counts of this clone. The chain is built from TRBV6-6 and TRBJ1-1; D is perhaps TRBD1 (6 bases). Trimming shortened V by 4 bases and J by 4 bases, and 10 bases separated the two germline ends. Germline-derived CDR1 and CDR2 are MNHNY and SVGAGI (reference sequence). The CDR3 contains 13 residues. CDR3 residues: CASSSTGLTEAFF. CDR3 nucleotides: TGTGCCAGCAGTTCGACAGGTCTCACTGAAGCTTTCTTT.

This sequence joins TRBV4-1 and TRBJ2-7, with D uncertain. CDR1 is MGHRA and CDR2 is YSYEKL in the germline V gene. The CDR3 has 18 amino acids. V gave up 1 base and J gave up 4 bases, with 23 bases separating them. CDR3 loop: CASSQVPITKSPVYEQYF. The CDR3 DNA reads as TGCGCCAGCAGCCAAGTCCCCATCACCAAATCCCCGGTGTACGAGCAGTACTTC.

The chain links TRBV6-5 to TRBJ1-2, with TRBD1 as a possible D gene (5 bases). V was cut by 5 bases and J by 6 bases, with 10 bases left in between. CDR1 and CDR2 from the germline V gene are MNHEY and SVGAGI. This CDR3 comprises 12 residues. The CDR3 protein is CASSTGHHGYTF. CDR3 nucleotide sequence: TGTGCCAGCAGTACCGGACACCATGGCTACACCTTC.

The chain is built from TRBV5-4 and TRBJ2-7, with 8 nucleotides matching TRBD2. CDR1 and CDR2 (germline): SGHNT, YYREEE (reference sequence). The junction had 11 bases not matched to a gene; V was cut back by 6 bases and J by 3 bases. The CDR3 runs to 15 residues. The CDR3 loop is CASIREGGGVYEQYF. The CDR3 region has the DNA TGTGCCAGCATACGGGAGGGAGGCGGGGTCTACGAGCAGTACTTC.

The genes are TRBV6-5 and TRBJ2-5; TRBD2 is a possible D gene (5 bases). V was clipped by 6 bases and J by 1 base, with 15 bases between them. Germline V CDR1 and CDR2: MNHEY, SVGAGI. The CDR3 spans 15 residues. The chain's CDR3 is CASSSTTIPQETQYF. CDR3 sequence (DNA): TGTGCCAGCAGCTCCACGACTATCCCCCAAGAGACCCAGTACTTC.

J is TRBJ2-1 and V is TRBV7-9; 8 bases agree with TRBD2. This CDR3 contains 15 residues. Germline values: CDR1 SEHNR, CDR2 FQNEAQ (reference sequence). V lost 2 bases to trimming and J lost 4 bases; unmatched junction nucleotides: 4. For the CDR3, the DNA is TGTGCCAGCAGCTTAACGGGGGGGATGTACAATGAGCAGTTCTTC. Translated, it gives CASSLTGGMYNEQFF.

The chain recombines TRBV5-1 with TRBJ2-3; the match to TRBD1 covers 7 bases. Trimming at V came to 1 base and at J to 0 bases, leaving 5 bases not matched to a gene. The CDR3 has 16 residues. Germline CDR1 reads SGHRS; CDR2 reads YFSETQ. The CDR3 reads CASSLFTGASTDTQYF. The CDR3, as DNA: TGCGCCAGCAGCTTGTTCACAGGGGCTAGCACAGATACGCAGTATTTT.

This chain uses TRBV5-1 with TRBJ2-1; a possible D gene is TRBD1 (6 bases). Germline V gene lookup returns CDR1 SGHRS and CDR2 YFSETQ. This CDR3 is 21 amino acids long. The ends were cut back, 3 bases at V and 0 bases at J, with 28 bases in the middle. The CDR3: CASSSLTGLGKGASSYNEQFF. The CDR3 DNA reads TGCGCCAGCAGCTCACTTACAGGGCTTGGGAAAGGGGCTTCCTCCTACAATGAGCAGTTCTTC.

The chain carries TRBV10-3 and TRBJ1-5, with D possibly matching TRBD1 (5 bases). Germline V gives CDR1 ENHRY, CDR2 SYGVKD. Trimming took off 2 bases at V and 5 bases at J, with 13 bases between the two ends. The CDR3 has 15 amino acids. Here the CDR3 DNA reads TGTGCCATCAGTGAGAGGGCAGGGTCAGATCAGCCCCAGCATTTT. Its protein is CAISERAGSDQPQHF.

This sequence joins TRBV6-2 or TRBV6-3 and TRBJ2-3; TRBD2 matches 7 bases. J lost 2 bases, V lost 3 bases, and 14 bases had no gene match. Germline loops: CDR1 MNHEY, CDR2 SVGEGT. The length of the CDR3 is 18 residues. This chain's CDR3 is CASSYAGGRGTNTDTQYF. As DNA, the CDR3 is TGTGCCAGCAGTTATGCCGGAGGGAGAGGGACTAACACAGATACGCAGTATTTT.

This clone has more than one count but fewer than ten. The DNA of the CDR3 is TGTGCCAGCAGTCTGAGGGGGAGTGATGGCTACACCTTC. Protein product: CASSLRGSDGYTF. V gene TRBV6-2 or TRBV6-3 combines with J gene TRBJ1-2; TRBD1 is a possible D gene (6 bases). CDR1 MNHEY and CDR2 SVGEGT come from the germline V gene. V was cut by 5 bases and J by 6 bases, with 13 bases left in between. The CDR3 is made up of 13 amino acids.

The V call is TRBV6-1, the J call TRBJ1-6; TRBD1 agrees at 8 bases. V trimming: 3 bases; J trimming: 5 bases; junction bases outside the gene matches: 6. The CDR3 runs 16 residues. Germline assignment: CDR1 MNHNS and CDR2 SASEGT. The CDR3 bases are TGTGCCAGCAGTGAGCCCAGGGGGCAACATAATTCACCCCTCCACTTT. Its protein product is CASSEPRGQHNSPLHF.

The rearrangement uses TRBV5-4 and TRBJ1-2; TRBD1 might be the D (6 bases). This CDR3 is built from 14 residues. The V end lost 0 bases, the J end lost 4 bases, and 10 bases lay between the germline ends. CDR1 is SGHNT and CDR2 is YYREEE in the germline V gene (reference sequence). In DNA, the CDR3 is TGTGCCAGCAGCTTGGGGACAGATGGCTATGGCTACACCTTC. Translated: CASSLGTDGYGYTF.